These 10 T cell receptor beta chains came from one sample sequenced in a study of blood T cell repertoires in COVID-19. Clones were read by immunoSEQ multiplex PCR, and TCRdb kept only the in-frame ones, dropping some. The table has some 70,000 clones, about nine tenths seen once. Material for sequencing was peripheral blood. Source of these receptors: a man between 50 and 59 years old with active COVID-19.

This chain uses TRBV23-1 with TRBJ1-2, with 8 positions matching TRBD1. Being an ORF, TRBV23-1 has a function that is uncertain. The ends lost 4 bases at V and 5 bases at J; junction bases unmatched: 12. The CDR3 has 16 residues. CDR3 amino acids: CASSPPRTGKRYGYTF. CDR3 nucleotides: TGCGCCAGCAGTCCGCCGCGGACAGGGAAGCGGTATGGCTACACCTTC.

The chain carries TRBV15 and TRBJ1-4; tentatively, D is TRBD1 (5 bases). Trimming took 1 base from V and 15 from J, leaving 18 bases between them. The CDR3 is 14 amino acids. Germline assignment: CDR1 LNHNV and CDR2 YYDKDF (reference sequence). CDR3 DNA sequence: TGTGCCACCAGCAGAGGCAGGGTAGAAAAGTGGGTGTTTTTT. Its protein is CATSRGRVEKWVFF.

This clone was seen only once. V usage is TRBV6-6 and J usage is TRBJ1-4; 9 bases are shared with TRBD1. The CDR3 length is 16 residues. Per germline, CDR1 MNHNY and CDR2 SVGAGI (reference sequence). V gave up 7 bases and J gave up 6 bases; unmatched junction bases: 12. CDR3 residues: CASTPSGDRVYEKLFF. The CDR3 bases are TGTGCCAGCACCCCATCGGGGGACAGGGTGTATGAAAAACTGTTTTTT.

The rearrangement joins TRBV5-1 to TRBJ2-7; 7 bases line up with TRBD1. Germline values: CDR1 SGHRS, CDR2 YFSETQ. Trimming at V came to 4 bases and at J to 7 bases, leaving 14 bases not matched to a gene. The CDR3 has 15 amino acids. CDR3 sequence: CASSRVGQGVEEQYF. In DNA, the CDR3 is TGCGCCAGCAGCCGGGTTGGGCAGGGGGTTGAAGAGCAGTACTTC.

The V gene is TRBV9, the J gene TRBJ2-5; 11 bases are a match to TRBD2. The trim removed 3 bases at V and 4 bases at J, leaving 5 bases unmatched. Germline assignment: CDR1 SGDLS and CDR2 YYNGEE. This CDR3 region has 15 residues. The CDR3 nucleotides read TGTGCCAGCAGCGATAGGGGGACTAGCGGAGAGACCCAGTACTTC. Protein product: CASSDRGTSGETQYF.

This clone was recorded only once. The V gene is TRBV7-9, the J gene TRBJ2-2, with D possibly being TRBD1 (5 bases). The V gene lost 1 base and the J gene lost 6 bases, with 9 bases spanning the gap. Germline V CDR1 and CDR2: SEHNR, FQNEAQ (reference sequence). This CDR3 contains 14 residues. CDR3 DNA: TGTGCCAGCAGCTTAGGGGGCGCCCCCGGGGAGCTGTTTTTT. Its protein product is CASSLGGAPGELFF. Looking up the rest from reference TRBV7-9 and TRBJ2-2 gives the full variable domain: DTGVSQNPRHKITKRGQNVTFRCDPISEHNRLYWYRQTLGQGPEFLTYFQNEAQLEKSRLLSDRFSAERPKGSFSTLEIQRTEQGDSAMYLCASSLGGAPGELFFGEGSRLTVL.

V is TRBV5-1 and J is TRBJ1-2; D gene uncertain. Trimming took 0 bases from V and 2 from J, leaving 5 bases between them. This CDR3 is built from 13 residues. Germline V CDR1 and CDR2: SGHRS, YFSETQ. The CDR3 nucleotides read TGCGCCAGCAGCTTGGCGGAGAACTATGGCTACACCTTC. This sequence encodes CASSLAENYGYTF.

The rearrangement links TRBV30 to TRBJ2-1, with 8 bases aligning to TRBD1. The CDR3 is 15 amino acids. V shed 2 bases, J shed 9 bases, and the junction held 12 bases outside the gene matches. Germline CDR1 is GTSNPN and CDR2 is SVGIG (reference sequence). For the CDR3, the DNA is TGTGCCTGGAGTTACGGGGACAGGCGTTGGGGTGAGCAGTTCTTC. Encoded protein: CAWSYGDRRWGEQFF.

This chain joins TRBV2 and TRBJ2-2, with TRBD2 as a possible D gene (5 bases). Germline-derived CDR1 and CDR2 are SNHLY and FYNNEI. Trimming pared 2 bases from V and 5 bases from J, leaving 12 bases between. This CDR3 comprises 15 residues. CDR3 amino acids: CASSELTPGTGELFF. Written as DNA, the CDR3 is TGTGCCAGCAGTGAACTGACTCCGGGGACCGGGGAGCTGTTTTTT.

The gene calls are TRBV24-1 and TRBJ2-2, with 7 nucleotides matching TRBD2. The CDR3 spans 16 residues. Germline V gives CDR1 KGHDR, CDR2 SFDVKD. Trimming at V came to 1 base and at J to 4 bases, leaving 5 bases not matched to a gene. The CDR3 loop is CATSDFRRETTGELFF. The CDR3 nucleotides read TGTGCCACCAGTGATTTTCGGCGGGAGACCACCGGGGAGCTGTTTTTT.